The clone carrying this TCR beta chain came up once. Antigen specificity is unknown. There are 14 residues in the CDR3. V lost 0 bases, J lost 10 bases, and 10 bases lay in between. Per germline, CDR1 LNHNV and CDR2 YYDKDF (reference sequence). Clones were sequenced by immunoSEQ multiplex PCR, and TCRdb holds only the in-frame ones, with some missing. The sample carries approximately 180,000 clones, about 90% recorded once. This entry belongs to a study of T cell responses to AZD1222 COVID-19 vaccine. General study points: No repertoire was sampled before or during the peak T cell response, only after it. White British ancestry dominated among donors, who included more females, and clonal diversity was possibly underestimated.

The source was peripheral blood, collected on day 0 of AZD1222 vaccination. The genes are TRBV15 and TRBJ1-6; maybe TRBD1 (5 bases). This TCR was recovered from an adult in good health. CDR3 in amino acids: CATSRDSEGSPLHF. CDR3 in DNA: TGTGCCACCAGCAGAGATTCGGAGGGGTCACCCCTCCACTTT. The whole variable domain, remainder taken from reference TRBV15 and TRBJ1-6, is DAMVIQNPRYQVTQFGKPVTLSCSQTLNHNVMYWYQQKSSQAPKLLFHYYDKDFNNEADTPDNFQSRRPNTSFCFLDIRSPGLGDTAMYLCATSRDSEGSPLHFGNGTRLTVT.